What follows are 9 T cell receptor beta chains derived from one specimen sequenced in a study of T cells in Graves' hyperthyroidism and ophthalmopathy. Amplification targeted TCR beta CDR3 regions from RNA transcripts. Carried out on the TCR CDR3, a first-round RT-PCR used the HTBI primer set. TCRdb used MiXCR to reprocess the multiplex PCR reads, holding one entry per CDR3 protein. The profile shows 80,000 to 100,000 distinct CDR3 sequences, approximately 39% of them singletons. The sample consisted of peripheral blood or thyroid tissue (not recorded which). The receptors derive from a woman under 40 with Graves' hyperthyroidism.

In this sample, this clonotype turned up many times. V usage is TRBV9 and J usage is TRBJ2-7, with TRBD1 matching 8 bases. This CDR3 contains 15 residues. V was pared by 1 base and J by 2 bases, with 5 bases of the junction left unmatched. Germline-derived CDR1 and CDR2 are SGDLS and YYNGEE. The CDR3 DNA follows: TGTGCCAGCAGCGTACGGGCAGGGGGCCCCTACGAGCAGTACTTC. It encodes CASSVRAGGPYEQYF.

The chain links TRBV4-3 to TRBJ2-7; possible D gene TRBD1, 6 bases. V lost 7 bases and J 3 bases, leaving 16 bases between the germline ends. The CDR3 runs 14 residues. Germline V gene sequence: CDR1 LGHNA, CDR2 YSLEER. Written as DNA, the CDR3 is TGCGCCAGCACGCAGTACAGGGCCCACTACGAGCAGTACTTC. It is translated as CASTQYRAHYEQYF.

This clonotype was observed many times. This chain joins TRBV4-2 and TRBJ2-7, with 12 bases lining up with TRBD2. The germline V gene encodes CDR1 LGHNA and CDR2 YNFKEQ. The V segment lost 2 bases and the J segment 3 bases; nucleotides outside the gene matches: 11. The CDR3 is 18 residues long. The CDR3 coding sequence is TGTGCCAGCAGCCAAAATCCTCCGACTAGCGGGAGTTACTACGAGCAGTACTTC. This codes for CASSQNPPTSGSYYEQYF.

The chain is built from TRBV7-2 and TRBJ2-5; 12 bases fit TRBD2. V lost 6 bases, J lost 2 bases, and 7 bases stayed unmatched. The CDR3 runs to 16 residues. From germline, CDR1 is SGHTA and CDR2 FQGNSA. The CDR3, as DNA: TGTGCCAGCAGGATGACTAGCGGGAGTAGACAAGAGACCCAGTACTTC. This translates into CASRMTSGSRQETQYF.

As for this clonotype: A much larger clonotype is one base distant, so this may be a read error. The chain has TRBV20-1 and TRBJ2-7; 7 bases line up with TRBD1. The CDR3 totals 13 residues. Germline CDR1 is DFQATT and CDR2 is SNEGSKA (reference sequence). Germline trimming cut 3 bases from V and 2 bases from J; bases unmatched to any gene: 4. CDR3 loop: CSASPGTAYEQYF. CDR3 nucleotide sequence: TGCAGTGCTAGTCCCGGGACAGCCTACGAGCAGTACTTC.

Ten or more counts support this clonotype. The junction does not match germline at one end; this may be a read error. This sequence joins TRBV7-9 and TRBJ1-1; TRBD1 matches 9 bases. The CDR3 extends over 19 amino acids. Per germline, CDR1 SEHNR and CDR2 FQNEAQ (reference sequence). The CDR3: CASSLPIVPGQGRGTGAFF. CDR3 nucleotides: TGTGCCAGCAGCTTACCAATAGTCCCGGGACAGGGACGGGGCACTGGAGCTTTCTTT.

The V and J genes are TRBV6-1 and TRBJ1-3, with D maybe TRBD1 (5 bases). The V gene's germline CDR1 is MNHNS and CDR2 SASEGT. The V and J ends lost 5 bases and 0 bases respectively, with 11 bases between them. The CDR3 spans 15 residues. CDR3 sequence (DNA): TGTGCCAGCAGTCGCGACAGAAGCTCTGGAAACACCATATATTTT. It yields the protein CASSRDRSSGNTIYF.

This sequence joins TRBV5-1 and TRBJ1-6; 8 nucleotides agree with TRBD1. CDR3 length: 16 residues. V shed 4 bases and J 7 bases; nucleotides not matched to a gene: 10. Germline values: CDR1 SGHRS, CDR2 YFSETQ. CDR3 region: CASSVAGGGGNSPLHF. The CDR3 DNA sequence: TGCGCCAGCAGCGTGGCAGGGGGCGGAGGGAATTCACCCCTCCACTTT. The whole variable domain, remainder taken from reference TRBV5-1 and TRBJ1-6, is KAGVTQTPRYLIKTRGQQVTLSCSPISGHRSVSWYQQTPGQGLQFLFEYFSETQRNKGNFPGRFSGRQFSNSRSEMNVSTLELGDSALYLCASSVAGGGGNSPLHFGNGTRLTVT.

This chain uses TRBV10-3 with TRBJ2-7, with 8 bases identical to TRBD1. The CDR3 length is 17 residues. V dropped 6 bases and J dropped 3; count of bases not matched to a gene: 16. Germline CDR1 is ENHRY and CDR2 is SYGVKD. CDR3 nucleotide sequence: TGTGCCATCAGCGCCACCGGGACAGGAACCAAGGGCTACGAGCAGTACTTC. This sequence encodes CAISATGTGTKGYEQYF.